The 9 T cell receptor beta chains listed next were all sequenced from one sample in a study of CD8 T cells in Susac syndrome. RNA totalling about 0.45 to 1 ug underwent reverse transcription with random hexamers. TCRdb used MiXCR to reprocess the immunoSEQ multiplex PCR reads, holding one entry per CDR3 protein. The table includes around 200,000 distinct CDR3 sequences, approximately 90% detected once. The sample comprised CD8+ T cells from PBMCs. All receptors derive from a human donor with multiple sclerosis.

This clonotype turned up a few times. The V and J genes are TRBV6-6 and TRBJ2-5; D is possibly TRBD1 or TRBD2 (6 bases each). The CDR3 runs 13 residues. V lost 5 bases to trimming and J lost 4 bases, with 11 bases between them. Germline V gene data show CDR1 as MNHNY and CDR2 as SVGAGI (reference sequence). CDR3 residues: CASSPRGRETQYF. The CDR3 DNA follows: TGTGCCAGCAGTCCCCGGGGGCGAGAGACCCAGTACTTC.

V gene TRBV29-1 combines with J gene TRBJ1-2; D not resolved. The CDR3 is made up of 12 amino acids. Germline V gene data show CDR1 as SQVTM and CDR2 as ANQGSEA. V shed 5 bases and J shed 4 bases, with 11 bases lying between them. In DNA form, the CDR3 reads TGCAGCGTTCTCCCCGGATTCTATGGCTACACCTTC. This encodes CSVLPGFYGYTF.

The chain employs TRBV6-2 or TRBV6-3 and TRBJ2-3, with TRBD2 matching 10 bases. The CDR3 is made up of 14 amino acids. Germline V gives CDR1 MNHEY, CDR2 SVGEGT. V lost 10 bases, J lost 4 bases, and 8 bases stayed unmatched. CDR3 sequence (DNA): TGTGCCACCGCCGGGACTAGCGCCCCAGATACGCAGTATTTT. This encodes CATAGTSAPDTQYF.

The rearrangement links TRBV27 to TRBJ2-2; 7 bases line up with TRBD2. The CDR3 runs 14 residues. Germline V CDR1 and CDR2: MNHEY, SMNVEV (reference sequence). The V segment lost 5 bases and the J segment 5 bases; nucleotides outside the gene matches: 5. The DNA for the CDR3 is TGTGCCAGCAGTAGCTGGCGGGAGACCGGGGAGCTGTTTTTT. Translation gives CASSSWRETGELFF.

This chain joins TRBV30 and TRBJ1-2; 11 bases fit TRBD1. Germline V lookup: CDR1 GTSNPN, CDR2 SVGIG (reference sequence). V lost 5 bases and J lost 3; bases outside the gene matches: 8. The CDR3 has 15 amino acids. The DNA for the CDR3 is TGTGCCTGGGCGTCGGTGGACAGGGGGCACTATGGCTACACCTTC. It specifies CAWASVDRGHYGYTF.

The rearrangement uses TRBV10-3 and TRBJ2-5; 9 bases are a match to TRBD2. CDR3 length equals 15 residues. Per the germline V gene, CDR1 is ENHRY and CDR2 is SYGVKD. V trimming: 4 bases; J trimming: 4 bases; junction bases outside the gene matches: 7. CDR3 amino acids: CAISVAREGSETQYF. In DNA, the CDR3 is TGTGCCATCAGTGTTGCGCGGGAGGGTTCAGAGACCCAGTACTTC.

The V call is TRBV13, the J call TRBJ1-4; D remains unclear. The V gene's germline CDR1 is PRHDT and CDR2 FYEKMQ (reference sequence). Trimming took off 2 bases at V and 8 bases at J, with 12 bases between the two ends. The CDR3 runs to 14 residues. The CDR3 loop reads CASSLRISPEKLFF. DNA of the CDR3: TGTGCCAGCAGCTTACGGATCAGTCCCGAAAAACTGTTTTTT.

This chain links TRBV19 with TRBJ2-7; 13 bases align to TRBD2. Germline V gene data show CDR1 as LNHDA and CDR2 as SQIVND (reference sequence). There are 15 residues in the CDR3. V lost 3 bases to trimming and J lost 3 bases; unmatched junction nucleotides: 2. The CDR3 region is CASSIGLAGVYEQYF. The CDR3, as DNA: TGTGCCAGTAGTATCGGACTAGCGGGAGTCTACGAGCAGTACTTC.

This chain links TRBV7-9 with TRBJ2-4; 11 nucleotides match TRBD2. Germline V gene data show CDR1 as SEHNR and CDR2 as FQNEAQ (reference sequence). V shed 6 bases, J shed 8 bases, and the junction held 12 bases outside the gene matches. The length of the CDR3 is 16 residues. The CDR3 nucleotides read TGTGCCAGCAGTCACCCGACTAGCGGGGATTTAGACATTCAGTACTTC. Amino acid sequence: CASSHPTSGDLDIQYF.